What follows describes a single T cell receptor (beta chain). Sequencing involved patients with CD8+CD57+ cell expansion previously shown by flow cytometry. Severe acquired aplastic anemia was the diagnosis recorded for all patients. Profiling of TCR beta VDJ combinations and CDR3 sequences used genomic DNA as template. One entry per CDR3 protein results from TCRdb running MiXCR on the reads. Among some 160,000 distinct CDR3 sequences listed, 48% were seen once. Germline lookup yields CDR1 SEHNR and CDR2 FQNEAQ (reference sequence). V trimming: 10 bases; J trimming: 4 bases; junction bases outside the gene matches: 4. The CDR3 loop spans 11 amino acids. This entry comes from a study of CD8+CD57+ T cells in acquired aplastic anemia. Turning to the study itself: DNA from sorted CD4+ and CD8+ cells averaged approximately 3.2 ug.

The sequenced sample was sorted CD4+, CD8+, or CD8+CD57+ T cells (not recorded which) from PBMCs. The chain uses TRBV7-9 and TRBJ2-7; 7 nucleotides align to TRBD1. The receptor was derived from a human donor with aplastic anemia. CDR3 amino acids: CATRDSYEQYF. The CDR3 region has the DNA TGTGCCACCCGGGACAGTTACGAGCAGTACTTC.